What follows are 2 T cell receptor beta chains derived from one specimen sequenced in a study of neurological immune-mediated disorders. Via MiXCR, TCRdb re-called the 5' RACE reads, giving one row per CDR3 protein. The sample lists 65,000 to 90,000 distinct CDR3 sequences; roughly 3.1% were seen once. Material: PBMCs. These TCRs come from a woman in her forties or fifties with multiple sclerosis.

This clonotype has a count of ten or more. The chain combines TRBV27 with TRBJ1-5, with D unclear. Germline V gene sequence: CDR1 MNHEY, CDR2 SMNVEV (reference sequence). Trimming shortened V by 5 bases and J by 3 bases, and 20 bases separated the two germline ends. The CDR3 length is 17 residues. CDR3 residues: CASSPSLYRGPNQPQHF. CDR3 nucleotides: TGTGCCAGCAGTCCGTCCCTTTACAGAGGACCCAATCAGCCCCAGCATTTT.

This clonotype occurred many times. This chain links TRBV7-9 with TRBJ2-7; D tentatively reads TRBD1 or TRBD2 (6 bases each). This CDR3 region has 14 residues. Per germline, CDR1 SEHNR and CDR2 FQNEAQ (reference sequence). V was cut by 5 bases and J by 2 bases, with 13 bases left in between. The CDR3 spells CASSKGGTAYEQYF. The CDR3, as DNA: TGTGCCAGCAGCAAGGGGGGCACGGCCTACGAGCAGTACTTC. Complete variable domain (other parts from reference TRBV7-9 and TRBJ2-7): DTGVSQNPRHKITKRGQNVTFRCDPISEHNRLYWYRQTLGQGPEFLTYFQNEAQLEKSRLLSDRFSAERPKGSFSTLEIQRTEQGDSAMYLCASSKGGTAYEQYFGPGTRLTVT.